Given below is one T cell receptor beta chain in context. The entry originates in a study of blood T cell repertoires in COVID-19. Looking at the study overall: Samples representing acute and convalescent COVID-19 were sourced from the United States, Italy and Spain. T cells, B-cell-depleted T cells, or PBMCs provided the cDNA or gDNA that served as material.

In the authors' workflow: Amplification of reference gene primers was used by the study to estimate nucleated cell counts. Repertoires were generated with immunoSEQ multiplex PCR, while TCRdb's copy carries only in-frame clones and drops some. V and J calls and clone size are those listed in that table; D and trimming were worked out from the DNA. The top ten hold under 2% of the sample, which has a few hundred thousand clones, more than 70% seen once. The Seattle patients, enrolled during active infection, were followed longitudinally. Sequenced sample: peripheral blood. This sequence originates from a woman aged 25-40 years with COVID-19, enrolled during active disease.

CDR3 region: CASSQAVYAKLFF. CDR3 DNA sequence: TGCGCCAGCAGCCAAGCGGTCTATGCAAAACTGTTTTTT. The chain uses TRBV4-3 and TRBJ1-4, with D unresolved. The CDR3 loop spans 13 amino acids. Germline-derived CDR1 and CDR2 are LGHNA and YSLEER. The V and J ends lost 1 base and 10 bases respectively, with 10 bases between them.